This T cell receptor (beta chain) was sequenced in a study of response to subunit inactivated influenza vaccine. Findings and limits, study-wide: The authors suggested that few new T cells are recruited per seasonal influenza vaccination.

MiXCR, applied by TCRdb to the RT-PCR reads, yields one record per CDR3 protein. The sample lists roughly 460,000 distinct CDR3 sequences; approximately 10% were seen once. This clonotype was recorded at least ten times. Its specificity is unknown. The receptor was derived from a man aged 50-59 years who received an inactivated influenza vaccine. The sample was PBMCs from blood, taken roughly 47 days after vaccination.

CDR3 DNA sequence: TGCAGTGCTAGAGATGGGGGCGCGTTGGAAGAGACCCAGTACTTC. This gives the protein CSARDGGALEETQYF. The chain recombines TRBV20-1 with TRBJ2-5, with D possibly TRBD1 on 6 matching bases. V gave up 0 bases and J gave up 3 bases, with 14 bases separating them. The CDR3 has 15 amino acids. Germline V gives CDR1 DFQATT, CDR2 SNEGSKA (reference sequence).